Shown below are 10 T cell receptor beta chains from a single sample sequenced in a study of CXCR3-negative and CXCR3-positive naive CD8 T cells. UMI-labeled TRB cDNA libraries were prepared by 5' RACE. TCRdb reprocessed the 5' RACE reads and reports one entry per CDR3 protein, with no DNA. The sample's table shows about 150,000 distinct CDR3 sequences. Study findings and constraints: CXCR3-positive naive cells carried more hydrophobic TRB CDR3s than CXCR3-negative naive cells did.

No antigen has been assigned to these receptors. Input material: naive CXCR3+ CD8+ T cells from blood. The subset is: CD45RO-CCR7+CD27+CD95- naive CD8+ T cells expressing CXCR3 (TNR3+). The receptors stem from a human donor in good health. Some clones in this sample may be carry-over from other donors' samples.

The gene calls are TRBV4-1 and TRBJ1-1; TCRdb gives TRBD1 as the D gene, but with no DNA this cannot be confirmed. Per germline, CDR1 MGHRA and CDR2 YSYEKL. The CDR3 loop spans 16 amino acids. The CDR3 loop is CASSQTDRGRNTEAFF.

The CDR3 spells CASSEGEETQYF. The chain couples TRBV10-1 to TRBJ2-5; TCRdb returns TRBD1, unconfirmable since there is no DNA. Germline V lookup: CDR1 WNHNN, CDR2 SYGVQD (reference sequence). The CDR3 consists of 12 residues.

This chain connects TRBV6-6 to TRBJ2-7; the D call of TRBD1 rests on TCRdb alone, since no DNA is present to check it. From germline, CDR1 is MNHNY and CDR2 SVGAGI (reference sequence). CDR3 length: 16 amino acids. The CDR3 loop is CASRQTGAYDSYEQYF.

The V call is TRBV4-1, the J call TRBJ1-1; TCRdb indicates TRBD1, and absent DNA this call remains unverified. Germline CDR1 and CDR2: MGHRA and YSYEKL. This CDR3 has 14 residues. The CDR3 here is CASSQVGDKGEAFF.

The chain has TRBV7-9 and TRBJ2-7. The CDR3 consists of 17 residues. Germline V gene lookup returns CDR1 SEHNR and CDR2 FQNEAQ (reference sequence). CDR3 residues: CASSSAPERGGSYEQYF.

Here the CDR3 reads CSAREGVDAAYEQYF. This chain uses TRBV20-1 with TRBJ2-7. Per the germline V gene, CDR1 is DFQATT and CDR2 is SNEGSKA (reference sequence). This CDR3 is 15 amino acids long.

The chain couples TRBV5-1 to TRBJ2-7; without DNA, the TCRdb call of TRBD1 cannot be checked. CDR1 is SGHRS and CDR2 is YFSETQ in the germline V gene. This CDR3 has 12 residues. The CDR3 region is CASSRDNYEQYF.

The V call is TRBV10-3, the J call TRBJ2-1; the TCRdb call, TRBD2, lacks DNA for checking. CDR3 length: 15 residues. Germline V lookup: CDR1 ENHRY, CDR2 SYGVKD. CDR3 in amino acids: CAISEGGGTYNEQFF.

The CDR3 is CSVRLAGVSGELFF. The chain is built from TRBV29-1 and TRBJ2-2; TCRdb gives TRBD2 as the D gene, but with no DNA this cannot be confirmed. Germline assignment: CDR1 SQVTM and CDR2 ANQGSEA. CDR3 length: 14 amino acids.

The J gene is TRBJ2-3, the V gene TRBV7-9. The CDR3 runs 18 residues. Germline values: CDR1 SEHNR, CDR2 FQNEAQ (reference sequence). The CDR3 loop is CSSSLPGRHYTSTDTQYF.